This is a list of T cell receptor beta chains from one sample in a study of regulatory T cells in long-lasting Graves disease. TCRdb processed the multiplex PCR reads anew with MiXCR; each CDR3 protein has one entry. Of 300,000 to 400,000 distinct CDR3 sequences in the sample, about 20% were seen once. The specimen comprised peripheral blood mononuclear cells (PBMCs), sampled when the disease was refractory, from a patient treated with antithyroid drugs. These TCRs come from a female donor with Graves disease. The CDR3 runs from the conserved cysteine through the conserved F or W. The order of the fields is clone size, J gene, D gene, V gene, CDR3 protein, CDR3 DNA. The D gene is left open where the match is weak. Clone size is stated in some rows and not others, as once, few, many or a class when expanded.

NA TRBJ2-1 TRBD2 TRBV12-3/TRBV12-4 CASSSRTSSSYNEQFF TGTGCCAGCAGCTCCCGGACTAGCAGCTCCTACAATGAGCAGTTCTTC
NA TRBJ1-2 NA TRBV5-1 CASSLVQGYGYTF TGCGCCAGCAGCTTGGTGCAGGGGTATGGCTACACCTTC
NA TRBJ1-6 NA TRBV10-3 CAISAATPLENYNSPLHF TGTGCCATCAGTGCGGCGACGCCACTTGAGAACTATAATTCACCCCTCCACTTT
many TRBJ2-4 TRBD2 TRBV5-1 CASSLEVSGGAKNIQYF TGCGCCAGCAGCTTGGAGGTTAGCGGGGGCGCGAAAAACATTCAGTACTTC
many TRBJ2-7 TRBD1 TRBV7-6 CASSFSRGLANEQYF TGTGCCAGCAGCTTTTCCAGGGGGCTCGCTAACGAGCAGTACTTC
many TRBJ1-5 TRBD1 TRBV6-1 CASTMTGVNQPQHF TGTGCCAGCACTATGACAGGGGTCAATCAGCCCCAGCATTTT
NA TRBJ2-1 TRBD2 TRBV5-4 CASTSSGGSYNEQFF TGTGCCAGCACTTCTAGCGGGGGGTCGTACAATGAGCAGTTCTTC
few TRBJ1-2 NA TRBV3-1 CASSRSGQSYGYTF TGTGCCAGCAGCCGTTCGGGACAAAGCTATGGCTACACCTTC
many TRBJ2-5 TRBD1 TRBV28 CASRGQGAETQYF TGTGCCAGCAGGGGACAGGGCGCGGAGACCCAGTACTTC
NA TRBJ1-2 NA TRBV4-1 CASSEPAINYGYTF TGCGCCAGCAGCGAGCCTGCTATTAACTATGGCTACACCTTC
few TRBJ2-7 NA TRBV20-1 CSAAIWEDEQYF TGCAGTGCTGCCATTTGGGAGGACGAGCAGTACTTC
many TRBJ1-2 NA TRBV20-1 CSARDLGSGYTF TGCAGTGCTAGAGATCTAGGTTCGGGCTACACCTTC
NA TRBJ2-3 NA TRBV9 CASSSTWDTQYF TGTGCCAGCAGCTCAACGTGGGATACGCAGTATTTT
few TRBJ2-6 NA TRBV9 CASSVGDRSGANVLTF TGTGCCAGCAGCGTAGGAGATCGTTCTGGGGCCAACGTCCTGACTTTC
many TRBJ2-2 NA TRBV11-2 CASSFGSGELFF TGTGCCAGCAGCTTTGGAAGTGGGGAGCTGTTTTTT
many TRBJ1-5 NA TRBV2 CASRPRLLGDQPQHF TGTGCCAGCAGACCAAGACTTCTAGGGGATCAGCCCCAGCATTTT
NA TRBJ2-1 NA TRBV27 CASTERGVGIFEQFF TGTGCCAGCACCGAAAGGGGGGTGGGTATATTTGAGCAGTTCTTC
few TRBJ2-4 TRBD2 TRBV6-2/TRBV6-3 CASSEELPAGGPSAKNIQYF TGTGCCAGCAGTGAAGAACTACCAGCGGGGGGGCCTTCGGCCAAAAACATTCAGTACTTC
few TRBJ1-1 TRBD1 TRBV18 CASSPPGQGAVAFF TGTGCCAGCTCACCACCGGGACAGGGGGCGGTAGCTTTCTTT
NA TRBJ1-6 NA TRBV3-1 CASSQDTALSSPLHF TGTGCCAGCAGCCAAGATACAGCTTTAAGTTCACCCCTCCACTTT
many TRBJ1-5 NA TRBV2 CASSVGGDQPQHF TGTGCCAGCAGTGTCGGGGGTGATCAGCCCCAGCATTTT
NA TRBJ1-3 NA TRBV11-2 CASSPQDSGGNTIYF TGTGCCAGCAGCCCACAGGATTCCGGGGGAAACACCATATATTTT
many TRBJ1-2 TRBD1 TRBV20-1 CSANPYAGGVGYTF TGCAGTGCCAACCCCTATGCAGGGGGGGTTGGCTACACCTTC
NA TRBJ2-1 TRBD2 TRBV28 CASSGGLAGYNEQFF TGTGCCAGCAGTGGGGGGCTAGCGGGGTACAATGAGCAGTTCTTC
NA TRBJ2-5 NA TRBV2 CASSEEGWETQYF TGTGCCAGCAGTGAGGAGGGTTGGGAGACCCAGTACTTC
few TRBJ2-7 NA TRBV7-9 CASSLAGGGEQYF TGTGCCAGCAGCTTAGCGGGAGGAGGGGAGCAGTACTTC
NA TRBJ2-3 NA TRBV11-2 CASSTNPQLTSTDTQYF TGTGCCAGCAGCACGAACCCTCAACTAACTAGCACAGATACGCAGTATTTT
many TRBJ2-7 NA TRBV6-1 CAIGIFERRPYEQYF TGTGCCATCGGGATTTTCGAGAGACGTCCCTACGAGCAGTACTTC
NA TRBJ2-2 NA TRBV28 CASLEAAGELFF TGTGCCAGTTTAGAGGCGGCCGGGGAGCTGTTTTTT